This TCR beta chain came from a study of OX40 agonist ivuxolimab in advanced cancers. Overall study context: Enrollees could have had prior anti-PD-1, anti-PD-L1 or anti-CTLA-4 therapy, which about 40% had received.

The V gene's germline CDR1 is SQVTM and CDR2 ANQGSEA. The CDR3 is 14 amino acids. The V segment lost 7 bases and the J segment 3 bases; nucleotides outside the gene matches: 12. The assay was immunoSEQ multiplex PCR, and TCRdb's table has in-frame clones only and misses some. Of 74,000 or so clones listed, just under 95% are singletons. The sequence derives from an adult with an advanced solid tumor such as melanoma, head and neck, liver or kidney cancer. This specimen was CD4+ or CD8+ T cells sorted from blood, taken in a trial of the OX40 agonist ivuxolimab. The J gene is TRBJ2-7, the V gene TRBV29-1; 7 bases are shared with TRBD2. The CDR3 spells CSAVGLADFYEQYF. In DNA, the CDR3 is TGCAGCGCCGTGGGGCTAGCGGACTTCTACGAGCAGTACTTC.